This T cell receptor (beta chain) was retrieved from a study of T cells after yellow fever vaccination. Study overall: SMART-Seq v4 Ultra Low Input prepared the low-cell-number fractions.

The CDR3 loop spans 17 amino acids. Trimming removed 6 bases at V and 0 bases at J, with 20 bases between. MiXCR, run by TCRdb on the 5' RACE reads, gives a single entry per CDR3 protein. Of 300,000 to 400,000 distinct CDR3 sequences in the sample, 8.7% were seen once. The sequencing here drew on PBMCs, taken on the day of the first yellow fever vaccination. The receptor's source is a man aged 18-30 years who received the YFV17D yellow fever vaccine. The chain is built from TRBV12-3 or TRBV12-4 and TRBJ2-5, with a tentative D call TRBD2 (6 bases). CDR3 nucleotides: TGTGCCAGCAGCACCACTGTCGCGGGGCCGTACCAAGAGACCCAGTACTTC. As protein: CASSTTVAGPYQETQYF.